This T cell receptor (beta chain) was obtained from a study of Ad26.COV2.S vaccination and SARS-CoV-2 variants. Libraries were prepared by immunoSEQ multiplex PCR; TCRdb keeps only in-frame clonotypes and omits some of them. Of some 180,000 clones listed, around nine tenths were seen once; the top ten hold 5.5% to 6%. Germline CDR1 is LNHNV and CDR2 is YYDKDF (reference sequence). The CDR3 is made up of 13 amino acids. V lost 4 bases to trimming and J lost 2 bases; unmatched junction nucleotides: 1. Study results and limitations: A substantial breadth of spike-specific CD8+ and CD4+ T cell responses after vaccination has been reported. Analyses that measured TCR breadth and depth may have underestimated total T cell responses. Whether participants received vaccine or placebo, their non-spike TCR breadth was similar. Individuals receiving vaccine had higher spike-specific TCR breadth than placebo recipients did.

In the case of this clone: Its cognate antigen is unknown.

V usage is TRBV15 and J usage is TRBJ2-5, with 7 bases matching TRBD1. The clonotype comes from a human donor who had recovered from COVID-19. The material was peripheral blood, obtained after recovery from COVID-19. The CDR3 loop reads CATSKGQQETQYF. CDR3 DNA: TGTGCCACCAGCAAGGGACAGCAAGAGACCCAGTACTTC.